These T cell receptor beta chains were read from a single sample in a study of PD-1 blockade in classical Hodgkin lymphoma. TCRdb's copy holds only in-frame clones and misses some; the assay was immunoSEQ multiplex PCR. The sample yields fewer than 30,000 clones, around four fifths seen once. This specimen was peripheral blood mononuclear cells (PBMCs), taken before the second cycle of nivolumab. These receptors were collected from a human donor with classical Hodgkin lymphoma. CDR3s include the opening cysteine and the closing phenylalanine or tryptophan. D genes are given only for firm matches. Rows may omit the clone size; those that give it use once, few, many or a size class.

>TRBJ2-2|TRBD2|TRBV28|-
CASSVLAGASTGELFF
TGTGCCAGCAGTGTTCTAGCGGGAGCGTCGACCGGGGAGCTGTTTTTT
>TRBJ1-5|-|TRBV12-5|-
CASGLSPPGAAQHF
TGTGCTAGTGGTTTGTCTCCCCCCGGCGCGGCCCAGCATTTT
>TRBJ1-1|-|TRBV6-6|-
CASSYSFEGRDEAFF
TGTGCCAGCAGTTACTCGTTTGAGGGGCGGGATGAAGCTTTCTTT
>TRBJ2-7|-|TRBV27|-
CASSLLGPQGEQYF
TGTGCCAGCAGTTTACTGGGACCTCAAGGGGAGCAGTACTTC
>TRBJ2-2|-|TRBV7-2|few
CASSPLGGELFF
TGTGCCAGCAGCCCCCTGGGCGGGGAGCTGTTTTTT
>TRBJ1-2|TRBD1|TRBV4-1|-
CASSQRVQGAMGYTF
TGCGCCAGCAGCCAAAGGGTACAGGGGGCAATGGGCTACACCTTC
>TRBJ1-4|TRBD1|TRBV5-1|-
CASSRGQASGLVEKLFF
TGCGCCAGCAGCCGGGGACAGGCCTCGGGCCTCGTAGAAAAACTGTTTTTT
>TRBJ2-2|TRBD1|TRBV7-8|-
CASSLTGQGTGELFF
TGTGCCAGCAGCCTGACAGGGCAAGGCACCGGGGAGCTGTTTTTT
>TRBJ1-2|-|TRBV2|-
CASSSGYYYGYTF
TGTGCCAGCAGTTCAGGGTATTACTATGGCTACACCTTC
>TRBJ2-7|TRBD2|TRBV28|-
CASSLGRVIVSSGFPGEQYF
TGTGCCAGCAGTTTAGGAAGGGTAATCGTGTCTAGCGGGTTCCCAGGGGAGCAGTACTTC
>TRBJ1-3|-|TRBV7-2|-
CASSFSGNTIYF
TGTGCCAGCAGCTTCTCTGGAAACACCATATATTTT
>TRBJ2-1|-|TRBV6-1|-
CASRLASSYNEQFF
TGTGCCAGCCGTCTGGCGAGCTCCTACAATGAGCAGTTCTTC
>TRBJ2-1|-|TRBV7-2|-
CASSSFDSLNEQFF
TGTGCCAGCAGCTCCTTCGACAGCCTCAATGAGCAGTTCTTC
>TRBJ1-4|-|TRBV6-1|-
CASSEGPSWEKLFF
TGTGCCAGCAGTGAAGGTCCTTCTTGGGAAAAACTGTTTTTT
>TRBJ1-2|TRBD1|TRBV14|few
CASSMGQGYGYTF
TGTGCCAGCAGCATGGGACAGGGCTATGGCTACACCTTC
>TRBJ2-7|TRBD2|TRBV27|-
CASRSGLEPYEQYF
TGTGCCAGCAGATCCGGACTAGAGCCCTACGAGCAGTACTTC
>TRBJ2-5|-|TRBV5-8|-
CASSPDPGETQYF
TGTGCCAGCAGCCCGGACCCTGGGGAGACCCAGTACTTC
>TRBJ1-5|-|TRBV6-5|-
CASSYTKNQPQHF
TGTGCCAGCAGTTACACCAAGAATCAGCCCCAGCATTTT
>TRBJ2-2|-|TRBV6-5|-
CASSVRGPGELFF
TGTGCCAGCAGCGTGCGGGGTCCCGGGGAGCTGTTTTTT
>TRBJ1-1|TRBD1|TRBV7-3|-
CASSLLTGVNTEAFF
TGTGCCAGCAGCCTATTGACAGGGGTGAACACTGAAGCTTTCTTT
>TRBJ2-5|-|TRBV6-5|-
CASKREETQYF
TGTGCCAGCAAAAGGGAAGAGACCCAGTACTTC
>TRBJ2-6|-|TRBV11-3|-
CASSQRTTGANVLTF
TGTGCCAGCAGTCAGAGGACAACTGGGGCCAACGTCCTGACTTTC
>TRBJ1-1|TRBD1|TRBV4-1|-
CASSRGGLGGGSDTEAFF
TGCGCCAGCAGCCGAGGGGGTTTAGGGGGCGGGTCGGACACTGAAGCTTTCTTT
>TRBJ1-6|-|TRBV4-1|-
CASSQEGGKNSPLHF
TGCGCCAGCAGCCAAGAAGGGGGGAAAAACTCACCCCTCCACTTT
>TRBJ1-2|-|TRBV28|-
CASSFRGLGYTF
TGTGCCAGCAGTTTCCGCGGCCTAGGCTACACCTTC
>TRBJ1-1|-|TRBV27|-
CASSLSRKNTEAFF
TGTGCCAGCAGTTTATCTCGGAAAAACACTGAAGCTTTCTTT
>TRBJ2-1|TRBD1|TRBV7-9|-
CASSLGTGGSGNEQFF
TGTGCCAGCAGCTTAGGGACAGGGGGCTCGGGGAATGAGCAGTTCTTC
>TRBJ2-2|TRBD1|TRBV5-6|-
CASSRRDRGRTGELFF
TGTGCCAGCAGCCGCCGGGACAGGGGGCGCACCGGGGAGCTGTTTTTT
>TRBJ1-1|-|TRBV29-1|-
CSVVGPPMNTEAFF
TGCAGCGTTGTAGGGCCACCAATGAACACTGAAGCTTTCTTT
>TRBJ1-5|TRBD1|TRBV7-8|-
CASSADRIPNQPQHF
TGTGCCAGCAGCGCGGACAGGATTCCTAATCAGCCCCAGCATTTT
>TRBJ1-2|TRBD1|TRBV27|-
CASQGQGAFGYTF
TGTGCCAGCCAGGGACAGGGGGCGTTTGGCTACACCTTC
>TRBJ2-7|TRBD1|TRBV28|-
CASSLPPNRGSYEQYF
TGTGCCAGCAGTTTACCCCCCAACAGGGGGTCCTACGAGCAGTACTTC
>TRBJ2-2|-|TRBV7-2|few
CASSLEGTGELFF
TGTGCCAGCAGCTTAGAGGGTACCGGGGAGCTGTTTTTT
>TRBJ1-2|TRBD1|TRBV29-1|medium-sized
CSVATLRSGTGGNGYTF
TGCAGCGTTGCTACTCTTAGATCCGGGACAGGAGGAAATGGCTACACCTTC
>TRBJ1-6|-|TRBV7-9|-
CASSTYWNSPLHF
TGTGCCAGCAGCACGTACTGGAATTCACCCCTCCACTTT
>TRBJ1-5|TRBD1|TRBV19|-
CASSETGGSNQPQHF
TGTGCCAGTAGTGAGACAGGGGGGAGCAATCAGCCCCAGCATTTT
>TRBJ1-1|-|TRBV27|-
CASSVDRVVTEAFF
TGTGCCAGCAGTGTCGATCGGGTTGTCACTGAAGCTTTCTTT
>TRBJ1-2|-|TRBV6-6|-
CASSLQVNGYTF
TGTGCCAGCAGTCTACAGGTGAATGGCTACACCTTC
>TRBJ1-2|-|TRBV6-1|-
CASLRENGYTF
TGTGCCAGCCTCAGGGAGAATGGCTACACCTTC
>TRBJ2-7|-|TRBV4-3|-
CASSQQLASAGNPYEQYF
TGCGCCAGCAGCCAGCAACTCGCTTCGGCGGGAAACCCCTACGAGCAGTACTTC
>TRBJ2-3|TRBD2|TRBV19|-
CASSGRLAGREIDTQYF
TGTGCCAGTAGTGGGAGACTAGCGGGGAGAGAGATAGATACGCAGTATTTT
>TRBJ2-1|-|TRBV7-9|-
CASSLVSPVNEQFF
TGTGCCAGCAGCTTAGTTTCCCCTGTAAATGAGCAGTTCTTC
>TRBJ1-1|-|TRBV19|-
CASSTGPGTRLMNTEAFF
TGTGCCAGTAGTACGGGCCCCGGGACACGGTTGATGAACACTGAAGCTTTCTTT
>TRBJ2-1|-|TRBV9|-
CASSPGAAGTYNEQFF
TGTGCCAGCAGCCCTGGCGCTGCAGGGACCTACAATGAGCAGTTCTTC
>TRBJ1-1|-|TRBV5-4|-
CASSLRRNTEAFF
TGTGCCAGCAGCCTCAGGAGGAACACTGAAGCTTTCTTT
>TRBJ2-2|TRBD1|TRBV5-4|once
CASSPDGQGAPTGELFF
TGTGCCAGCAGCCCCGATGGACAGGGGGCGCCCACCGGGGAGCTGTTTTTT
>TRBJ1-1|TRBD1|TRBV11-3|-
CASSPGTDTEAFF
TGTGCCAGCAGCCCCGGGACAGACACTGAAGCTTTCTTT
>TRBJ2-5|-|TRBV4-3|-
CASSQDRGTQYF
TGCGCCAGCAGCCAAGATCGCGGGACCCAGTACTTC
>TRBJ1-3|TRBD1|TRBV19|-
CASSIGTGSGNTIYF
TGTGCCAGTAGTATAGGGACAGGCTCTGGAAACACCATATATTTT
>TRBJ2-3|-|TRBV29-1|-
CSVDRDRGTDTQYF
TGCAGCGTTGACCGGGACCGTGGCACAGATACGCAGTATTTT
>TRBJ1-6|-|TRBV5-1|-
CASSRGGNSPLHF
TGCGCCAGCAGCAGGGGAGGTAATTCACCCCTCCACTTT
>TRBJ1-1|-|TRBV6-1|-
CASSAAGTTEAFF
TGTGCCAGCAGTGCGGCAGGGACAACTGAAGCTTTCTTT
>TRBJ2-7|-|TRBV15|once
CATTPGWGGFDEQYF
TGTGCCACCACCCCCGGGTGGGGCGGATTCGACGAGCAGTACTTC
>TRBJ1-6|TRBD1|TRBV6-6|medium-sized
CASSYGGQGVTPLHF
TGTGCCAGCAGTTACGGGGGACAGGGGGTAACACCCCTCCACTTT